What follows is one T cell receptor (beta chain) and its context. For the second PCR, which ran for about 6 to 11 cycles, a sample-barcoded 5' primer and a J-beta primer mix were used. TCRdb called the 5' RACE reads again in MiXCR, with one record for every CDR3 protein. The top ten clones hold over 20% of a sample with around 970,000 distinct CDR3 sequences, roughly half of them seen once. This entry belongs to a study of blood T cells in healthy people across ages. CDR3 size: 16 residues. Germline V lookup: CDR1 KGHDR, CDR2 SFDVKD. Losses at the gene ends were 4 bases for V and 11 bases for J; bases not matched to a gene: 16.

This clonotype was obtained from a woman aged 55-69 years in good health. The rearrangement joins TRBV24-1 to TRBJ2-5; TRBD1 matches 9 bases. The specimen was blood. The CDR3 region is CATSDPGQGQDDEQYF. The CDR3 nucleotides read TGTGCCACCAGTGACCCTGGACAGGGGCAGGACGATGAGCAGTACTTC.